This entry lists 17 T cell receptor beta chains sequenced from one sample in a study of early T cells in non-severe SARS-CoV-2 infection. One entry per CDR3 protein, called by TCRdb with MiXCR from the 5' RACE reads. The top ten clones hold about 1.2% of a sample with more than 60,000 distinct CDR3 sequences, approximately 12% of them seen once. The sample was whole blood, taken at baseline. The receptors derive from an adult who was a healthcare worker with PCR-confirmed SARS-CoV-2 infection or an uninfected control (not recorded which). The donor label of this sample is uncertain.

This clonotype was seen many times. This chain links TRBV9 with TRBJ2-3, with 16 bases fitting TRBD2. Trimming took 4 bases from V and 4 from J; bases not matched to a gene: 12. The germline CDR1 and CDR2 sequences are SGDLS and YYNGEE. This CDR3 is 19 amino acids long. The DNA for the CDR3 is TGTGCCAGCAGCTCACCCTCGGGACTAGCGGGGGGGCATGCAGATACGCAGTATTTT. It translates to CASSSPSGLAGGHADTQYF.

The chain recombines TRBV5-1 with TRBJ2-5; 8 nucleotides agree with TRBD2. Germline V gene sequence: CDR1 SGHRS, CDR2 YFSETQ. The CDR3 extends over 17 amino acids. V shed 0 bases and J 7 bases; nucleotides not matched to a gene: 14. CDR3 coding DNA: TGCGCCAGCAGCTTGGCCTGGGGACTAGACCCGCGCGGGACCCAGTACTTC. Protein sequence: CASSLAWGLDPRGTQYF.

This clonotype showed up just a few times. The chain is built from TRBV6-1 and TRBJ2-6; D ambiguous. V shed 8 bases and J shed 2 bases, with 4 bases lying between them. CDR3 length: 12 residues. Germline V gives CDR1 MNHNS, CDR2 SASEGT. The CDR3 region has the DNA TGTGCCAGCGGGGCTGGGGCCAACGTCCTGACTTTC. This codes for CASGAGANVLTF.

This rearrangement joins TRBV5-1 to TRBJ1-1; 8 positions agree with TRBD1. CDR3 length equals 15 residues. The germline gives CDR1 SGHRS, CDR2 YFSETQ. V shed 4 bases and J 5 bases; nucleotides not matched to a gene: 10. The CDR3 nucleotides are TGCGCCAGCAGCCCTTGGACAGGGACGACGACTGAAGCTTTCTTT. This codes for CASSPWTGTTTEAFF. Looking up the rest from reference TRBV5-1 and TRBJ1-1 gives the full variable domain: KAGVTQTPRYLIKTRGQQVTLSCSPISGHRSVSWYQQTPGQGLQFLFEYFSETQRNKGNFPGRFSGRQFSNSRSEMNVSTLELGDSALYLCASSPWTGTTTEAFFGQGTRLTVV.

This clonotype was recorded a few times. V is TRBV20-1 and J is TRBJ2-7; no definite D call. This CDR3 has 13 residues. In germline, CDR1 is DFQATT, CDR2 SNEGSKA (reference sequence). V gave up 0 bases and J gave up 1 base, with 7 bases separating them. The CDR3 DNA reads as TGCAGTGCTAGAGATGTCAAGTCCTACGAGCAGTACGTC. Its translation is CSARDVKSYEQYV.

By share, this clonotype ranks as medium-sized (0.01 to 0.1%). The J gene is TRBJ2-7, the V gene TRBV6-1; tentatively, D is TRBD1 or TRBD2 (7 bases each). There are 12 residues in the CDR3. Germline-derived CDR1 and CDR2 are MNHNS and SASEGT. The ends were cut back, 5 bases at V and 6 bases at J, with 11 bases in the middle. This CDR3 is CASSREGAEQYV. Written as DNA, the CDR3 is TGTGCCAGCAGTAGGGAGGGGGCCGAGCAGTACGTC.

The J gene is TRBJ2-2, the V gene TRBV5-1, with D maybe TRBD2 (6 bases). CDR1 is SGHRS, CDR2 YFSETQ, per germline. Deletions cut 0 bases from V and 0 bases from J, with 9 bases between. The CDR3 contains 16 residues. CDR3 residues: CASSLVTRANTGELFF. For the CDR3, the DNA is TGCGCCAGCAGCTTGGTGACTAGAGCGAACACCGGGGAGCTGTTTTTT.

This CDR3 is CASSQEKGGKLFF. The CDR3 DNA sequence: TGTGCCAGCAGCCAAGAGAAGGGAGGAAAACTGTTTTTT. V and J are TRBV14 and TRBJ1-4, with D hard to call. This CDR3 spans 13 amino acids. The V and J ends lost 0 bases and 10 bases respectively, with 9 bases between them. The V gene's germline CDR1 is SGHDN and CDR2 FVKESK.

This clonotype has a count of ten or more. No DNA is shown, since the ends of the CDR3 on it are uncertain; the CDR3 is the one TCRdb lists. The chain combines TRBV28 with TRBJ1-1; TRBD1 is the table's D call and was not checked against the DNA. Germline CDR1 and CDR2: MDHEN and SYDVKM. The CDR3 spans 15 amino acids, including both terminal residues. CDR3 in amino acids: CASSFFGQTNTEAFF.

This chain uses TRBV27 with TRBJ2-7; no definite D call. Germline V gene sequence: CDR1 MNHEY, CDR2 SMNVEV (reference sequence). The CDR3 runs 9 residues. The V gene lost 10 bases and the J gene lost 2 bases, with 3 bases spanning the gap. CDR3 sequence (DNA): TGTGCCACGCCCTACGAGCAGTACGTC. Its protein product is CATPYEQYV.

The chain is built from TRBV12-3 or TRBV12-4 and TRBJ1-6; 8 bases agree with TRBD1. This CDR3 is 14 amino acids long. The V gene end was trimmed by 8 bases and the J gene end by 4 bases; junction bases not matched to a gene: 4. In DNA form, the CDR3 reads TGTGCCAGCGGACAGGGAACATATAATTCACCCCTCCACTTT. Protein product: CASGQGTYNSPLHF.

This chain links TRBV5-6 with TRBJ2-6; TRBD1 might be the D (5 bases). This CDR3 region has 15 residues. With 5 bases removed from V and 0 bases from J, the gap between germline ends came to 9 bases. Germline V gene lookup returns CDR1 SGHDT and CDR2 YYEEEE. Written as DNA, the CDR3 is TGTGCCAGCAGTGACAGATTCTCTGGGGCCAACGTCCTGACTTTC. Residues: CASSDRFSGANVLTF.

The chain joins TRBV29-1 to TRBJ2-1; D gene uncertain. The CDR3 extends over 13 amino acids. V dropped 3 bases and J dropped 3 bases, with 9 bases sitting between them. Germline-derived CDR1 and CDR2 are SQVTM and ANQGSEA. CDR3 in DNA: TGCAGCGTTGACCCGGGCCTCTACAATGAGCAGTTCTTC. Translated: CSVDPGLYNEQFF.

The sample holds many counts of this clonotype. The chain has TRBV12-3 or TRBV12-4 and TRBJ2-5, with 8 positions matching TRBD1. The CDR3 extends over 13 amino acids. J gave up 2 bases and V 10 bases, and 6 bases lay outside the gene matches. The CDR3 nucleotides are TGTGCCACAAGTCAGGGGGCTCAAGAGACCCAGTACTTC. The encoded protein is CATSQGAQETQYF.

The V call is TRBV12-5, the J call TRBJ1-5; no firm D call. Germline loops: CDR1 LGHNT, CDR2 FRNRAP. V was pared by 6 bases and J by 5 bases, with 5 bases between. The CDR3 loop spans 11 amino acids. In nucleotides, the CDR3 is TGTGCTAGTGGCATCCATCAGCCCCAGCATTTT. Protein product: CASGIHQPQHF. The full variable domain, its missing parts supplied by reference TRBV12-5 and TRBJ1-5, is DARVTQTPRHKVTEMGQEVTMRCQPILGHNTVFWYRQTMMQGLELLAYFRNRAPLDDSGMPKDRFSAEMPDATLATLKIQPSEPRDSAVYFCASGIHQPQHFGDGTRLSIL.

V usage is TRBV4-1 and J usage is TRBJ2-1, with a weak D call TRBD1 (5 bases). V shed 0 bases and J shed 2 bases, with 11 bases lying between them. This CDR3 is 16 amino acids long. Germline V gene data show CDR1 as MGHRA and CDR2 as YSYEKL. In nucleotides, the CDR3 is TGCGCCAGCAGCCAAGACAGGACACCCGCCTACAATGAGCAGTTCTTC. Translating gives CASSQDRTPAYNEQFF.

In this sample, this clonotype turned up a few times. The V gene is TRBV12-3 or TRBV12-4, the J gene TRBJ2-4; 8 bases fit TRBD2. The CDR3 is 15 amino acids. V was pared by 2 bases and J by 15 bases, with 15 bases of the junction left unmatched. The CDR3: CASSLPSRGGGPRYF. CDR3 DNA sequence: TGTGCCAGCAGTTTACCCAGTCGGGGCGGGGGGCCGCGGTACTTC.